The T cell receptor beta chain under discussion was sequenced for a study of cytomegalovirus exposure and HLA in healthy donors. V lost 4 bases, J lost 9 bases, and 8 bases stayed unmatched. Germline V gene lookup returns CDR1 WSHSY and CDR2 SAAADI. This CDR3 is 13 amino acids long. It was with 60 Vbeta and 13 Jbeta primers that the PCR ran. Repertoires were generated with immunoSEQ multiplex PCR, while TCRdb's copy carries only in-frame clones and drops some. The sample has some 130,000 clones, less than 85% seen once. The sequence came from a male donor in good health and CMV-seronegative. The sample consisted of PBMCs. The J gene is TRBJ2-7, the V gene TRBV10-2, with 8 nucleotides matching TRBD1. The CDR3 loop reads CASSGTGGWVQYF. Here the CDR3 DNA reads TGCGCCAGCAGTGGCACAGGGGGGTGGGTGCAGTACTTC.